What follows describes a single T cell receptor (beta chain). Trimming took off 4 bases at V and 6 bases at J, with 7 bases between the two ends. CDR3 length: 12 residues. The V gene's germline CDR1 is ENHRY and CDR2 SYGVKD. This table comes from immunoSEQ multiplex PCR, and its TCRdb copy is limited to in-frame clones, with some not included. The sample has some 160,000 clones; approximately 89% are singletons. This entry comes from a study of T cell responses to AZD1222 COVID-19 vaccine. The specimen comprised peripheral blood, sampled on day 0 of AZD1222 vaccination. This clonotype originated in an adult in good health. V usage is TRBV10-3 and J usage is TRBJ2-4, with D uncertain. CDR3 bases: TGTGCCATCAGTGGCGACACAAACATTCAGTACTTC. It encodes CAISGDTNIQYF.